The 10 T cell receptor beta chains below come from one sample, sequenced in a study of cytomegalovirus exposure and HLA in healthy donors. PCR primers comprised 60 Vbeta and 13 Jbeta primers. Here immunoSEQ multiplex PCR was the method, and the copy in TCRdb shows in-frame clones only, minus some. The repertoire includes 130,000 to 150,000 clones, 60% to 85% of them detected once, and about 2.5% sits in the top ten. Sequenced: PBMCs. Receptors originate from a male donor in good health and CMV-seronegative.

The chain couples TRBV4-2 to TRBJ2-5, with 7 bases fitting TRBD2. The ends lost 3 bases at V and 1 base at J; junction bases unmatched: 17. This CDR3 region has 19 residues. Germline V lookup: CDR1 LGHNA, CDR2 YNFKEQ. CDR3 nucleotides: TGTGCCAGCAGCCAGCGGTCGGCGGGGGAGATTACCGTCCAAGAGACCCAGTACTTC. Protein sequence: CASSQRSAGEITVQETQYF.

This clone was observed a handful of times. The genes are TRBV5-5 and TRBJ2-1, with a tentative D call TRBD1 (6 bases). The CDR3 loop spans 16 amino acids. Germline CDR1 reads SGHKS; CDR2 reads YYEKEE (reference sequence). Trimming shortened V by 0 bases and J by 0 bases, and 10 bases separated the two germline ends. The CDR3, as DNA: TGTGCCAGCAGCTTGGAGACAGGAAGCTCCTACAATGAGCAGTTCTTC. It specifies CASSLETGSSYNEQFF.

V usage is TRBV5-1 and J usage is TRBJ1-1, with D hard to call. The CDR3 consists of 14 residues. The ends were cut back, 2 bases at V and 4 bases at J, with 12 bases in the middle. Germline lookup yields CDR1 SGHRS and CDR2 YFSETQ. The CDR3 loop reads CASSFRQVGTEAFF. The CDR3 DNA reads as TGCGCCAGCAGCTTCCGGCAGGTGGGCACTGAAGCTTTCTTT.

This clone was counted only a few times. The CDR3 sequence is CSVESGETEAFF. CDR3 DNA sequence: TGCAGCGTTGAGTCAGGGGAAACTGAAGCTTTCTTT. The chain joins TRBV29-1 to TRBJ1-1; TRBD1 might be the D (6 bases). The CDR3 totals 12 residues. The V end lost 3 bases, the J end lost 5 bases, and 10 bases lay between the germline ends. The germline gives CDR1 SQVTM, CDR2 ANQGSEA.

This sequence joins TRBV30 and TRBJ2-5, with no clear D. The CDR3 extends over 14 amino acids. Trimming removed 3 bases at V and 0 bases at J, with 11 bases between. Per the germline V gene, CDR1 is GTSNPN and CDR2 is SVGIG (reference sequence). The CDR3 region is CAWRPGSYQETQYF. The CDR3 DNA follows: TGTGCCTGGAGGCCAGGTTCGTACCAAGAGACCCAGTACTTC.

In this sample, this clone turned up a few times. V usage is TRBV7-9 and J usage is TRBJ2-7; D may be TRBD1 (5 bases). In germline, CDR1 is SEHNR, CDR2 FQNEAQ (reference sequence). Trimming took 0 bases from V and 5 from J, leaving 11 bases between them. The CDR3 loop spans 14 amino acids. The CDR3 here is CASSLAVRAHEQYF. The CDR3 region has the DNA TGTGCCAGCAGCTTAGCAGTCAGGGCCCACGAGCAGTACTTC.

This clone was seen more than once but under ten times. The CDR3 reads CASSPGETQYF. The CDR3 bases are TGTGCCAGCAGCCCGGGGGAGACCCAGTACTTC. The chain carries TRBV4-2 and TRBJ2-5; D is possibly TRBD2 (5 bases). This CDR3 is built from 11 residues. Germline V lookup: CDR1 LGHNA, CDR2 YNFKEQ. With 4 bases removed from V and 5 bases from J, the gap between germline ends came to 5 bases.

The gene calls are TRBV9 and TRBJ2-5; no clear D. The CDR3 runs to 13 residues. With 1 base removed from V and 4 bases from J, the gap between germline ends came to 8 bases. The germline V gene encodes CDR1 SGDLS and CDR2 YYNGEE. The chain's CDR3 is CASSVSPGETQYF. CDR3 sequence (DNA): TGTGCCAGCAGCGTATCACCCGGAGAGACCCAGTACTTC.

The chain uses TRBV21-1 and TRBJ1-5; TRBD1, the D gene given by the table, was not confirmed from the DNA. TRBV21-1 is reported as a pseudogene. This CDR3 is built from 16 residues. In DNA, the CDR3 is TGTGCCAGCAGCACCCGACAGCCGCATAGCAATCAGCCCCAGCATTTT. Its protein product is CASSTRQPHSNQPQHF.

Comments on this clone: Other DNA sequences from this sample encode an identical CDR3 as well. The chain is built from TRBV7-9 and TRBJ1-1; D is undetermined. The CDR3 sequence is 15 residues long. From germline, CDR1 is SEHNR and CDR2 FQNEAQ (reference sequence). Trimming shortened V by 1 base and J by 5 bases, and 14 bases separated the two germline ends. As DNA, the CDR3 is TGTGCCAGCAGCTTAGAATGGGCCAGAGGGACTGAAGCTTTCTTT. Protein product: CASSLEWARGTEAFF. Full variable domain (remainder filled in from reference TRBV7-9 and TRBJ1-1): DTGVSQNPRHKITKRGQNVTFRCDPISEHNRLYWYRQTLGQGPEFLTYFQNEAQLEKSRLLSDRFSAERPKGSFSTLEIQRTEQGDSAMYLCASSLEWARGTEAFFGQGTRLTVV.